The 9 T cell receptor beta chains listed next were all sequenced from one sample in a study of monozygotic twins with inflammatory bowel disease. Using the 5' RACE reads, TCRdb records one entry per CDR3 protein without DNA. With 420,000 or so distinct CDR3 sequences in the sample, the ten largest clones hold approximately 2.3%. Sequencing used blood. The receptor set was obtained from a human donor with ulcerative colitis or Crohn's disease, or a healthy co-twin of an affected twin (not recorded which).

CDR3 loop: CASQEPGEKLFF. The V gene is TRBV25-1, the J gene TRBJ1-4; TCRdb's assignment of TRBD1 cannot be checked, as there is no DNA. Per germline, CDR1 MGHDK and CDR2 SYGVNS. This CDR3 comprises 12 residues.

The chain combines TRBV12-3 or TRBV12-4 with TRBJ2-6; TCRdb names TRBD1, which stays unverified in the absence of DNA. The CDR3 has 16 residues. CDR3 residues: CASSSYRGAGANVLTF.

The gene calls are TRBV27 and TRBJ1-4. Germline CDR1 and CDR2: MNHEY and SMNVEV (reference sequence). The CDR3 has 15 residues. The CDR3 loop reads CASSPHKPTNEKLFF.

The rearrangement links TRBV20-1 to TRBJ1-2. From germline, CDR1 is DFQATT and CDR2 SNEGSKA (reference sequence). The CDR3 is 13 amino acids. This chain's CDR3 is CSALGPMNYGYTF.

The chain employs TRBV9 and TRBJ2-3; TCRdb proposes TRBD2, but this gene call is untestable without DNA. The CDR3 sequence is 15 residues long. In germline, CDR1 is SGDLS, CDR2 YYNGEE. The CDR3 sequence: CASSGAGGTSDTQYF. The full variable domain, rest sourced from reference TRBV9 and TRBJ2-3, is DSGVTQTPKHLITATGQRVTLRCSPRSGDLSVYWYQQSLDQGLQFLIQYYNGEERAKGNILERFSAQQFPDLHSELNLSSLELGDSALYFCASSGAGGTSDTQYFGPGTRLTVL.

J is TRBJ2-1 and V is TRBV29-1; absent DNA, TCRdb's TRBD1 call cannot be checked. The CDR3 sequence is 13 residues long. The V gene's germline CDR1 is SQVTM and CDR2 ANQGSEA. The CDR3 sequence: CSAPLGTYNEQFF.

CDR3 region: CASSLLGTGTTSGRTGELFF. The chain recombines TRBV6-2 or TRBV6-3 with TRBJ2-2; TCRdb indicates TRBD2, and absent DNA this call remains unverified. From germline, CDR1 is MNHEY and CDR2 SVGEGT. The CDR3 spans 20 residues.

This chain connects TRBV10-3 to TRBJ2-7; TCRdb names TRBD2, which stays unverified in the absence of DNA. The CDR3 loop spans 16 amino acids. The V gene's germline CDR1 is ENHRY and CDR2 SYGVKD. CDR3 region: CAISRIAGASSYEQYF.

V usage is TRBV12-3 or TRBV12-4 and J usage is TRBJ2-3. This CDR3 has 11 amino acids. The CDR3 loop reads CASSFIDTQYF.